This T cell receptor (beta chain) is from a study of technical replicates of blood from four donors. This CDR3 comprises 16 residues. Trimming removed 2 bases from V and 0 bases from J; junction bases left unmatched: 0. Germline V gives CDR1 MRHNA, CDR2 SNTAGT. The repertoire was sequenced with immunoSEQ multiplex PCR; TCRdb's copy has only in-frame clones and lacks some. Of around 54,000 clones listed, approximately 94% are singletons. The sample consisted of T cells isolated from PBMCs. This chain joins TRBV6-4 and TRBJ2-3; 12 bases map to TRBD2. This TCR was recovered from a human donor in good health. The CDR3 region is CASSDGTSGSTDTQYF. In DNA, the CDR3 is TGTGCCAGCAGTGACGGGACTAGCGGGAGCACAGATACGCAGTATTTT.